This TCR beta chain was sequenced during a study of T cell responses to AZD1222 COVID-19 vaccine. CDR3 length: 13 residues. J gave up 6 bases and V 4 bases, and 0 bases lay outside the gene matches. CDR1 and CDR2 from the germline V gene are SNHLY and FYNNEI. As regards this clone: Its matching antigen is unknown.

Profiling relied on immunoSEQ multiplex PCR, and the TCRdb table lists in-frame clones only, not all of them. The data show some 250,000 clones, roughly 93% seen once. Second-dose schedules of about 4 or about 12 weeks were combined. General study findings and limits: Unmutated regions of variants are reportedly targeted by nearly half of spike-specific TCRs. Clonal diversity may have been underestimated in mostly white British donors.

The chain is built from TRBV2 and TRBJ2-2, with 9 nucleotides matching TRBD1. The receptor was isolated from an adult who received the AZD1222 COVID-19 vaccine. This specimen was peripheral blood, taken 28 days after the second AZD1222 dose. CDR3 sequence: CASSGQGAGELFF. DNA of the CDR3: TGTGCCAGCAGTGGACAGGGGGCCGGGGAGCTGTTTTTT.